The entry below gives a single T cell receptor beta chain sequence along with its context. Looked up from germline, CDR1 is SGHNT and CDR2 is YYREEE (reference sequence). The CDR3 is 16 residues long. The V and J ends lost 2 bases and 3 bases, in that order; junction bases with no gene match: 3. The data were taken from a study of blood T cell repertoires in COVID-19. The wider study: COVID-19 samples from acute and convalescent phases originated in the United States, Italy and Spain. In each case, the material was cDNA or gDNA derived from T cells, B-cell-depleted T cells, or PBMCs.

In the authors' workflow: For nucleated cells, counts were estimated from reference gene primer amplification. Method: immunoSEQ multiplex PCR; TCRdb's copy keeps in-frame clones and lacks some. That table gives V, J and clone size, and the DNA gave D and trimming. In the table there are some 240,000 clones, approximately 78% of which are singletons. The source of this sequence is a woman aged 55-70 years with active or convalescent COVID-19. The sequenced material came from peripheral blood. This chain uses TRBV5-4 with TRBJ2-3; 13 bases are a match to TRBD2. The CDR3 DNA reads as TGTGCCAGCAGCTTTCAACTAGCGGGGGGGACAGATACGCAGTATTTT. This gives the protein CASSFQLAGGTDTQYF. The complete variable domain, with remaining parts taken from reference TRBV5-4 and TRBJ2-3, reads ETGVTQSPTHLIKTRGQQVTLRCSSQSGHNTVSWYQQALGQGPQFIFQYYREEENGRGNFPPRFSGLQFPNYSSELNVNALELDDSALYLCASSFQLAGGTDTQYFGPGTRLTVL.